This T cell receptor beta chain was sequenced during a study of T cell responses to AZD1222 COVID-19 vaccine. Some clones are missing from TCRdb's copy, which holds only in-frame ones; the method was immunoSEQ multiplex PCR. The top ten clones hold 2.8% of a sample with about 97,000 clones, about 88% of them seen once. The ends were cut back, 6 bases at V and 6 bases at J, with 18 bases in the middle. Germline loops: CDR1 SNHLY, CDR2 FYNNEI. There are 15 residues in the CDR3. The sequences come from peripheral blood, collected on day 0 of AZD1222 vaccination. This chain links TRBV2 with TRBJ1-5; D perhaps matches TRBD1 (6 bases). The TCR comes from an adult in good health. The CDR3 protein is CASSPGGQITQPQHF. CDR3 nucleotide sequence: TGTGCCAGCAGCCCCGGCGGACAGATCACTCAGCCCCAGCATTTT.